One T cell receptor beta chain is described in this entry. No cognate antigen has been identified for it. Per-base quality was not reported, and no clone a single base away is much larger than it. The data were taken from a study of untreated major depressive disorder (dated by TCRdb to 2016 to 2019). Study-wide context: The study was a cross-sectional case-control comparison of T cell phenotype and TCR repertoire between antidepressant-free major depressive disorder patients and individually matched non-depressed controls. Sequencing followed up flow-cytometry Vbeta 5.1, Vbeta 11 and Vbeta 22 usage differences observed in the whole cohort.

The CDR3 has 15 amino acids, counting the end cysteine and phenylalanine. The retained sequence is limited to the CDR3, 45 bases, with the frame set at the first base. From a lookup of the germline V gene, CDR1 and CDR2 are LGHNA and YNFKEQ. V is cut by 6 bases and J by 1 base, and the space between the germline ends is 15 bases. The Qiagen DNeasy Blood and Tissue Kit was used to extract total genomic DNA from purified CD4+ T cells. Using immunoSEQ immunosequencing protocols, the TCRbeta CDR3 region, as defined by IMGT, was amplified and sequenced. On the study's bioinformatics: Preprocessing of raw sequence data for PCR and sequencing error correction was performed by the immunoSEQ service. After being loaded into the immunoSEQ Analyzer, the data underwent further analysis with VDJtools v1.0.7. Patient-control differences were tested with the paired Wilcoxon signed-rank test. TCRdb holds this immuneACCESS table with in-frame rearrangements only. Some clones are missing; in checked studies, unresolved V genes explain under half, and the rest has no known cause. V, J and clone size are taken as reported in that table, and D and trimming were inferred from the DNA itself. The sample records 15,000 to 20,000 clones, more than 75% of which are singletons. Clones ranked in the top ten supply less than 1% of the sample.

What the work shows at the level of the full study, not this receptor alone: For the sequencing comparisons, one-tailed planned tests were applied to only three Vbeta families that had been selected in advance. The top five TRBV05-01 clones in every sequenced subject were all private clones. In CD4+ T cells, sequencing confirmed that depressed patients used TRBV05-01 (Vbeta 5.1) more than controls did, with a one-tailed test giving p = 0.040. In the sequencing data, TRBV25-01 and TRBV02-01 usage matched the flow-cytometry pattern without reaching statistical significance. Because of strict matching and exclusion criteria, the study sample was comparatively small, which limits how generalizable the findings are.

Each depressed patient was matched pairwise with a non-depressed control on sex, age, current smoking status and body mass index. European descent was reported for all participants. Controls had no mood disorder either currently or in their lifetime and had a Quick Inventory of Depressive Symptoms-Self Report score of 5 or lower. Major medical conditions, Axis I/II comorbidities, regular medication or illicit drug use, and drinking over 100 g alcohol weekly were applied as exclusion criteria for all participants. Roughly 30 ml of peripheral blood was drawn into EDTA tubes from each participant. Using the BD IMag Human CD4 T Lymphocyte Enrichment Set, CD4+ T cells were purified from thawed PBMCs via magnetic negative selection. The CD4+ enrichment method typically yielded 85% to 95% purity as confirmed by flow cytometry. TCRbeta sequencing was performed on a subgroup of four or five case-control pairs selected blind to chemokine receptor expression and flow-cytometric repertoire skewing results. Every blood sample was taken in the morning at 8:00 a.m., and Ficoll-Hypaque gradient centrifugation was used to isolate PBMCs. PBMCs were cryopreserved by gradual cooling to -80 degrees C and were kept in liquid nitrogen until assay.

Sample: CD4+ T cells from PBMCs. This receptor was taken from a woman aged 25 to 39 in good health. The chain is made from TRBV4-2 and TRBJ2-5; the D region may be TRBD1 or TRBD2, each matching 5 bases equally. This receptor carries the CDR3 CASRLGLALQETQYF. The nucleotides are TGTGCCAGCAGGTTGGGGCTAGCACTCCAAGAGACCCAGTACTTC.